This entry describes one T cell receptor beta chain. The data were taken from a study of technical replicates of blood from several donors. Sequenced by immunoSEQ multiplex PCR; TCRdb stores in-frame clones only, minus some. The sample yields about 14,000 clones, 60% to 80% seen once. Trimming took off 5 bases at V and 5 bases at J, with 15 bases between the two ends. CDR3 length: 13 amino acids. CDR1 is GTSNPN and CDR2 is SVGIG in the germline V gene (reference sequence). The rearrangement links TRBV30 to TRBJ2-5; D is perhaps TRBD1 (6 bases). This receptor was identified in a human donor in good health. The sample taken for sequencing was PBMCs. CDR3 sequence: CAWSRGIQETQYF. CDR3 DNA: TGTGCCTGGTCCAGGGGTATTCAGGAGACCCAGTACTTC. Together with reference TRBV30 and TRBJ2-5, the CDR3 gives the full variable domain: SQTIHQWPATLVQPVGSPLSLECTVEGTSNPNLYWYRQAAGRGLQLLFYSVGIGQISSEVPQNLSASRPQDRQFILSSKKLLLSDSGFYLCAWSRGIQETQYFGPGTRLLVL.